The rows below give T cell receptor beta chains drawn from one sample of a study of identical twins. One entry per CDR3 protein results from TCRdb running MiXCR on the 5' RACE reads. Among some 730,000 distinct CDR3 sequences listed, 18% were seen once. Separately, the same data were catalogued under a study of T cells expressing NK-cell markers.

The material sequenced was PBMCs. All receptors come from a woman aged 18 to 35 in good health. Both conserved end residues are part of each CDR3. D genes are given only for firm matches. For some rows the clone size is stated as once, few or many, or as a class when expanded; others skip it.

TRBV12-3/TRBV12-4	few	TRBD1	TRBJ1-6	CASINSGQKNSPLHF	TGTGCCAGCATCAACTCGGGACAGAAAAATTCACCCCTCCACTTT
TRBV7-9	many	NA	TRBJ2-3	CASSPLVDTQYF	TGTGCCAGCAGCCCCCTAGTGGATACGCAGTATTTT
TRBV6-1	NA	NA	TRBJ1-1	CASSKNLGGNTEAFF	TGTGCCAGCAGTAAAAACCTAGGGGGGAACACTGAAGCTTTCTTT
TRBV10-2	NA	TRBD2	TRBJ2-3	CASRGLAGPSDTQYF	TGCGCCAGCAGGGGCCTAGCGGGACCATCAGATACGCAGTATTTT
TRBV5-8	many	TRBD1	TRBJ1-2	CASSLGGQYGYTF	TGTGCCAGCAGCTTGGGGGGACAGTATGGCTACACCTTC
TRBV28	NA	TRBD1	TRBJ2-1	CASSFRRTSDRVNEQFF	TGTGCCAGCAGTTTCCGACGAACATCGGACAGGGTCAATGAGCAGTTCTTC
TRBV4-2	few	NA	TRBJ2-7	CASSQGGGNIYEQYF	TGTGCCAGCAGCCAAGGAGGGGGAAACATCTACGAGCAGTACTTC
TRBV20-1	few	NA	TRBJ1-1	CSATVNLGAEAFF	TGCAGTGCCACCGTAAACTTGGGGGCTGAAGCTTTCTTT
TRBV5-1	NA	NA	TRBJ2-3	CASVGGTLTDTQYF	TGCGCCAGCGTCGGAGGGACACTTACGGATACGCAGTATTTT
TRBV5-1	NA	NA	TRBJ1-1	CASSLAVGPIHEAFF	TGCGCCAGCAGCTTGGCCGTCGGACCCATACATGAAGCTTTCTTT
TRBV9	few	NA	TRBJ2-1	CASSAASLGNEQFF	TGTGCCAGCAGCGCCGCCTCCCTGGGGAATGAGCAGTTCTTC
TRBV7-2	many	NA	TRBJ2-7	CASSLVTAYEQYF	TGTGCCAGCAGTTTGGTCACCGCCTACGAGCAGTACTTC
TRBV6-1	many	TRBD1	TRBJ1-6	CASTLDRGSSPLHF	TGTGCCAGCACCCTGGACAGGGGAAGTTCACCCCTCCACTTT
TRBV12-3/TRBV12-4	few	NA	TRBJ1-2	CASSPADRTLHGYTF	TGTGCCAGCAGCCCCGCCGACAGGACGCTCCACGGCTACACCTTC
TRBV10-3	few	NA	TRBJ2-7	CAISDKGTSEQYF	TGTGCCATCAGTGATAAAGGGACATCCGAGCAGTACTTC
TRBV4-2	many	NA	TRBJ2-1	CASSQGIADFDNEQFF	TGTGCCAGCAGCCAAGGGATAGCGGATTTTGACAATGAGCAGTTCTTC